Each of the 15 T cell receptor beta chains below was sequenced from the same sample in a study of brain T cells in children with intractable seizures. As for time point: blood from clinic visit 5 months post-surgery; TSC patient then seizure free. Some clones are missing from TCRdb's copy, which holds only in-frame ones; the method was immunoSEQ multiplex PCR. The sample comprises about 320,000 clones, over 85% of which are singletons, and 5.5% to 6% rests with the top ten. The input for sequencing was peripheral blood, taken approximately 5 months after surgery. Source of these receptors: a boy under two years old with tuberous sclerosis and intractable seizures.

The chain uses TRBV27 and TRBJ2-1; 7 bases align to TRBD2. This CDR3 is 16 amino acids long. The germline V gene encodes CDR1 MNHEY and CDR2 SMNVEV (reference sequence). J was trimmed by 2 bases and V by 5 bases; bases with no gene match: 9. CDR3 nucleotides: TGTGCCAGCAGTCCTTGGGAGGGAGTAGCCTACAATGAGCAGTTCTTC. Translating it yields CASSPWEGVAYNEQFF.

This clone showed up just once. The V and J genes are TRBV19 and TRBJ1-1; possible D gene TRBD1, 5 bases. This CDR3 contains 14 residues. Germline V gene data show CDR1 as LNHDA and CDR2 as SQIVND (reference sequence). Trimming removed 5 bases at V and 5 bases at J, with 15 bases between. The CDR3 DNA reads TGTGCCAGTAGTCCCCCCGGGTGGGGGACTGAAGCTTTCTTT. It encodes CASSPPGWGTEAFF.

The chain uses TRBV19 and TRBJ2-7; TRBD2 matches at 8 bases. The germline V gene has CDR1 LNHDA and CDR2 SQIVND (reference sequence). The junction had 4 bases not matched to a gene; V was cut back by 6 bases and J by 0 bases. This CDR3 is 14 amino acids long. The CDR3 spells CASRDSGASYEQYF. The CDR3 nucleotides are TGTGCCAGTAGGGATAGCGGGGCCTCCTACGAGCAGTACTTC.

In DNA, the CDR3 is TGTGCCAGCAGCTTTTCCAACTACGAGCAGTACTTC. Residues: CASSFSNYEQYF. The chain uses TRBV13 and TRBJ2-7, with D uncertain. This CDR3 is built from 12 residues. Germline V lookup: CDR1 PRHDT, CDR2 FYEKMQ (reference sequence). Trimming left V 3 bases short and J 3 bases short, with 6 bases between.

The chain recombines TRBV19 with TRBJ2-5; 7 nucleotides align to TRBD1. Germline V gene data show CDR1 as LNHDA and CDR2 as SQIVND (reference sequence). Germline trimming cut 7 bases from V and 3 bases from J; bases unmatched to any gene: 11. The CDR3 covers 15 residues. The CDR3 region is CASIRDRKEEETQYF. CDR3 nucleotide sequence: TGTGCCAGTATTCGGGACAGAAAGGAGGAAGAGACCCAGTACTTC.

Here the CDR3 DNA reads TGTGCCAGCAGTGATGAGTTTGGGGGGGCGAGTTATGGCTACACCTTC. Translated: CASSDEFGGASYGYTF. This chain joins TRBV6-1 and TRBJ1-2, with a possible D match to TRBD1 (6 bases). Germline-derived CDR1 and CDR2 are MNHNS and SASEGT. The CDR3 loop spans 16 amino acids. The V end lost 3 bases, the J end lost 5 bases, and 19 bases lay between the germline ends.

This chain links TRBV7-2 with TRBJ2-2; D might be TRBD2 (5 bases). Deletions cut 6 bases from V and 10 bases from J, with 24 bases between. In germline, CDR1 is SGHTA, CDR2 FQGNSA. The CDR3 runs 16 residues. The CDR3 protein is CASSKARVLPREELFF. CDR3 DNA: TGTGCCAGCAGTAAAGCGCGGGTCCTACCCCGCGAGGAGCTGTTTTTT.

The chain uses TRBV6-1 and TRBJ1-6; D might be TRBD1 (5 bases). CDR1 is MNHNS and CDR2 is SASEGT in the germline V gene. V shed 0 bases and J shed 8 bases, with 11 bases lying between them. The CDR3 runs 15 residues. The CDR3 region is CASSEAPGLHSPLHF. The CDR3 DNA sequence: TGTGCCAGCAGTGAAGCGCCAGGGTTACATTCACCCCTCCACTTT.

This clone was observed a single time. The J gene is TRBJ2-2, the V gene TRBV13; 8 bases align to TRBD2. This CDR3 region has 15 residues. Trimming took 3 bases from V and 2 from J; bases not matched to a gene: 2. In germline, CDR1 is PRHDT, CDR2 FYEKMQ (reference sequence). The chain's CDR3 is CASSFSGGNTGELFF. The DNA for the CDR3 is TGTGCCAGCAGCTTCAGCGGGGGCAACACCGGGGAGCTGTTTTTT.

CDR3 sequence (DNA): TGTGCCAGCAGCCAGGCAGGGGGCCTCTTTAACACTGAAGCTTTCTTT. This gives the protein CASSQAGGLFNTEAFF. V gene TRBV3-1 (or the pseudogene TRBV3-2) combines with J gene TRBJ1-1; 8 bases map to TRBD1. The CDR3 contains 16 residues. V was clipped by 3 bases and J by 2 bases; unmatched bases: 8. Germline-derived CDR1 and CDR2 are LGHDT and YNNKEL (reference sequence).

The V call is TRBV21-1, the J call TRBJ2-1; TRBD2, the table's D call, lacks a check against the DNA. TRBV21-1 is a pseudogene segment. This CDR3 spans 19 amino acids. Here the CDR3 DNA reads TGTGCCAGCAGCAATAGCGGGGGGTTCTCCCCGAGCTCCTACAATGAGCAGTTCTTC. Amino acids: CASSNSGGFSPSSYNEQFF.

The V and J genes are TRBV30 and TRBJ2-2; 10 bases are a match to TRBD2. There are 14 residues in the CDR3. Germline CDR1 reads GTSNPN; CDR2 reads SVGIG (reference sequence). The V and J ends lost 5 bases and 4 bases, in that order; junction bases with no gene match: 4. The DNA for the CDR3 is TGTGCCTGGCTAGCGGGAGTTCGCACCGGGGAGCTGTTTTTT. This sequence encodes CAWLAGVRTGELFF.

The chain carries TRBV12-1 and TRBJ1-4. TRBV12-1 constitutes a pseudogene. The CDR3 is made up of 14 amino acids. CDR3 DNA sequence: TGTGCCAGCCCTAAAGGCAGAACTAATGAAAAACTGTTTTTT. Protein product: CASPKGRTNEKLFF.

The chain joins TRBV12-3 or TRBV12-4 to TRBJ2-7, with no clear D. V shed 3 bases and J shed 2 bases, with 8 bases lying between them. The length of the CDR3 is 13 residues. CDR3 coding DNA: TGTGCCAGCAGTTTTGGCAGGACCTACGAGCAGTACTTC. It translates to CASSFGRTYEQYF.

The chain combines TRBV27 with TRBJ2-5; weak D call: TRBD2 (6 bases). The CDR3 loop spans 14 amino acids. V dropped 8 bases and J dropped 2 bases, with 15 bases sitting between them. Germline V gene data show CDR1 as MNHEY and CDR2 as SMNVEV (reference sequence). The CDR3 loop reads CASGWGSGQETQYF. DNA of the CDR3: TGTGCCAGCGGTTGGGGTAGCGGACAAGAGACCCAGTACTTC.